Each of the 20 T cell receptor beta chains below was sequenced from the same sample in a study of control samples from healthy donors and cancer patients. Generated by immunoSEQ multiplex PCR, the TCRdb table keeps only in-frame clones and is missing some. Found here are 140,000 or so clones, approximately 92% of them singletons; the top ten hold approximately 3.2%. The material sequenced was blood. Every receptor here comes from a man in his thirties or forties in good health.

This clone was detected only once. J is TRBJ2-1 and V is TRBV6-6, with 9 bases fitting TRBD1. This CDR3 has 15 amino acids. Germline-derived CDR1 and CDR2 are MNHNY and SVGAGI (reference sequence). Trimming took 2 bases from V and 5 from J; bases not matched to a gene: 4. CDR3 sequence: CASSYGTGTHNEQFF. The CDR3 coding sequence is TGTGCCAGCAGTTACGGGACAGGGACCCACAATGAGCAGTTCTTC.

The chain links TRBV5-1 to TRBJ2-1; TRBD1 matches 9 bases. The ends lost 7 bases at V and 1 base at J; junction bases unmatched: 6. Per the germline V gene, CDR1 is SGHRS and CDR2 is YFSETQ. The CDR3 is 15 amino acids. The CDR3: CASRSGTGSYNEQFF. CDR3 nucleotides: TGCGCCAGCCGCTCCGGGACAGGGTCCTACAATGAGCAGTTCTTC. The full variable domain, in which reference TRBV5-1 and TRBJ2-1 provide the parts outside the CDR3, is KAGVTQTPRYLIKTRGQQVTLSCSPISGHRSVSWYQQTPGQGLQFLFEYFSETQRNKGNFPGRFSGRQFSNSRSEMNVSTLELGDSALYLCASRSGTGSYNEQFFGPGTRLTVL.

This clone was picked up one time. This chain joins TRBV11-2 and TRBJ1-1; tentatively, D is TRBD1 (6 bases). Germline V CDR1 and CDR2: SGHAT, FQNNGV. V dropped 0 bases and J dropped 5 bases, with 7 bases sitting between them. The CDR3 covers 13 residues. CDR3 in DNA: TGTGCCAGCAGCTTAGAACAGGGTACTGAAGCTTTCTTT. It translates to CASSLEQGTEAFF.

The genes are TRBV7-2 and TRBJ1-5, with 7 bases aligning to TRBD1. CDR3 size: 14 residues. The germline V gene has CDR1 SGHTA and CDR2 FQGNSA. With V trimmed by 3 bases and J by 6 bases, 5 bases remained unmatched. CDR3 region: CASSFRDRGQPQHF. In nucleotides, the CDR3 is TGTGCCAGCAGCTTCCGGGACAGAGGTCAGCCCCAGCATTTT.

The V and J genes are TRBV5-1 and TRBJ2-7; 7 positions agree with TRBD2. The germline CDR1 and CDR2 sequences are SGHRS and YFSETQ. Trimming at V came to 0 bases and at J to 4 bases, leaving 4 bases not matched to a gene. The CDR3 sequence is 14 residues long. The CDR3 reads CASSLDGGTYEQYF. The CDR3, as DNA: TGCGCCAGCAGCTTGGACGGGGGGACGTACGAGCAGTACTTC. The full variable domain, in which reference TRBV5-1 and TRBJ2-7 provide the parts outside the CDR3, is KAGVTQTPRYLIKTRGQQVTLSCSPISGHRSVSWYQQTPGQGLQFLFEYFSETQRNKGNFPGRFSGRQFSNSRSEMNVSTLELGDSALYLCASSLDGGTYEQYFGPGTRLTVT.

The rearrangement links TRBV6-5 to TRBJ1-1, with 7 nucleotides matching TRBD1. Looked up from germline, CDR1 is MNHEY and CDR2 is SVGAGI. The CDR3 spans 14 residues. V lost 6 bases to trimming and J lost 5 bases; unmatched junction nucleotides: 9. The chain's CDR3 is CASSSHRGDTEAFF. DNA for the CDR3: TGTGCCAGCAGCTCGCACAGGGGAGATACTGAAGCTTTCTTT.

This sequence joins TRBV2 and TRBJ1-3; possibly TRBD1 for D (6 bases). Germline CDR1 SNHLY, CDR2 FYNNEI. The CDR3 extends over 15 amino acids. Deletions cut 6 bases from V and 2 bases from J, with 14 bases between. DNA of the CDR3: TGTGCCAGCAGCGACAGGTCGGAGACTGGAAACACCATATATTTT. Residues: CASSDRSETGNTIYF.

The CDR3 loop is CASSTPGQDFYEQYF. DNA for the CDR3: TGTGCCAGCAGTACGCCGGGACAGGATTTTTACGAGCAGTACTTC. The chain couples TRBV6-6 to TRBJ2-7, with 8 bases that match TRBD1. Germline CDR1 reads MNHNY; CDR2 reads SVGAGI (reference sequence). The CDR3 length is 15 residues. J lost 4 bases, V lost 5 bases, and 10 bases had no gene match.

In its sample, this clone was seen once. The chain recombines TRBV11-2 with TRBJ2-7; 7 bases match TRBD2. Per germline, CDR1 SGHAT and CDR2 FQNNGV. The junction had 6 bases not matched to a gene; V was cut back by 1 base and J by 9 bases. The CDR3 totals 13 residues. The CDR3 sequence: CASSLARGGGQYF. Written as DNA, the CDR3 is TGTGCCAGCAGCTTAGCCCGGGGCGGGGGGCAGTACTTC.

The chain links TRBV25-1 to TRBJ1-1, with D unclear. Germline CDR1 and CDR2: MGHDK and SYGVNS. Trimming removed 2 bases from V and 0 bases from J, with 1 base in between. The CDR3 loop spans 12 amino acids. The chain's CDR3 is CASSEVNTEAFF. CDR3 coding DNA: TGTGCCAGCAGTGAAGTGAACACTGAAGCTTTCTTT. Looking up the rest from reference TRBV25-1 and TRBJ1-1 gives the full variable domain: EADIYQTPRYLVIGTGKKITLECSQTMGHDKMYWYQQDPGMELHLIHYSYGVNSTEKGDLSSESTVSRIRTEHFPLTLESARPSHTSQYLCASSEVNTEAFFGQGTRLTVV.

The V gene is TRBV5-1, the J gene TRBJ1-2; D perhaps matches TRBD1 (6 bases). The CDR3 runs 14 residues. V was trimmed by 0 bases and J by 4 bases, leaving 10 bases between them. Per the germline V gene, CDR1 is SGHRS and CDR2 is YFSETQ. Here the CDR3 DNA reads TGCGCCAGCAGCTTGGGGGACACCTCCTATGGCTACACCTTC. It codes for CASSLGDTSYGYTF.

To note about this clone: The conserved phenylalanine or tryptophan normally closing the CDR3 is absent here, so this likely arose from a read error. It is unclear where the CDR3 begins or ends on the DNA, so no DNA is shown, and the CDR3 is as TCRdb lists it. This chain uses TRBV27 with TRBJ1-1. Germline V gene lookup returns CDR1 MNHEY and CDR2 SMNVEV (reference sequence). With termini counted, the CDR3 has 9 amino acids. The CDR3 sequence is CASSRQPSA.

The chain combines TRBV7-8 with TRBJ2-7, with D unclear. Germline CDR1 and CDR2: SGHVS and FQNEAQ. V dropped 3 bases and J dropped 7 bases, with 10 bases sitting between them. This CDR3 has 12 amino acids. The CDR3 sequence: CASSFSVREQYF. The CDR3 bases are TGTGCCAGCAGCTTTAGTGTTCGGGAGCAGTACTTC.

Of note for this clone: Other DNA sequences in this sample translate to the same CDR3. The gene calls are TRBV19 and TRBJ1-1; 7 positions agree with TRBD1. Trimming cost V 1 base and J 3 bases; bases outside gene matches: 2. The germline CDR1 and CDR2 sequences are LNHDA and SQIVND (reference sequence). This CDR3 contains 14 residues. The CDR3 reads CASSIGQGYTEAFF. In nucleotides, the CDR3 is TGTGCCAGTAGTATAGGACAGGGTTACACTGAAGCTTTCTTT.

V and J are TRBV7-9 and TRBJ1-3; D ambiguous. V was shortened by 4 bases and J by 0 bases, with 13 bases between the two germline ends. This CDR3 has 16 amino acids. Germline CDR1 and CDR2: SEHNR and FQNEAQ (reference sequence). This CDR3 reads CASSSPRAVSGNTIYF. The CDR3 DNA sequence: TGTGCCAGCAGCTCCCCTCGGGCCGTCTCTGGAAACACCATATATTTT.

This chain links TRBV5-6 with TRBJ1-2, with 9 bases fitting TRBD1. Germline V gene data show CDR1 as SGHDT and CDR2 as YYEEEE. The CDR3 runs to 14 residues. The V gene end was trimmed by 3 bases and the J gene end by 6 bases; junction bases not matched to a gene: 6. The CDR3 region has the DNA TGTGCCAGCAGCTACAGCACAGGGGGCGATGGCTACACCTTC. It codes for CASSYSTGGDGYTF. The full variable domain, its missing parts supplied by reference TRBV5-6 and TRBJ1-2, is DAGVTQSPTHLIKTRGQQVTLRCSPKSGHDTVSWYQQALGQGPQFIFQYYEEEERQRGNFPDRFSGHQFPNYSSELNVNALLLGDSALYLCASSYSTGGDGYTFGSGTRLTVV.

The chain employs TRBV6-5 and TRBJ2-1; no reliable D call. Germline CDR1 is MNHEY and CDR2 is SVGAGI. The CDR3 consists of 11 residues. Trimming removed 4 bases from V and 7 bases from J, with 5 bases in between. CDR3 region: CASSSENEQFF. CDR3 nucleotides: TGTGCCAGCAGTTCCGAAAATGAGCAGTTCTTC.

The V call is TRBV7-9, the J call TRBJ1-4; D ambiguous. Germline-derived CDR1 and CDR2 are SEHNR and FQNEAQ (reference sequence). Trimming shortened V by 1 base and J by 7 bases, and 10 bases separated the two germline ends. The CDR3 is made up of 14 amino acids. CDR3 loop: CASSLEGIAEKLFF. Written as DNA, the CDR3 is TGTGCCAGCAGCTTAGAAGGGATCGCTGAAAAACTGTTTTTT.

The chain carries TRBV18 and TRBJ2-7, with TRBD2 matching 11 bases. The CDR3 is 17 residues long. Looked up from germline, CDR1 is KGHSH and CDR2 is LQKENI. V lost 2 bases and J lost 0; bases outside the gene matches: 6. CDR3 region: CASSPWASGGSSYEQYF. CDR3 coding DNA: TGTGCCAGCTCACCATGGGCTAGCGGGGGGAGCTCCTACGAGCAGTACTTC.

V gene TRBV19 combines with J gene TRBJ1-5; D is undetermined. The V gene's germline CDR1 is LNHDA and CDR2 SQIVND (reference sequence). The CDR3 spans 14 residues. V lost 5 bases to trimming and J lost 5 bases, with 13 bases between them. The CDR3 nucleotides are TGTGCCAGTAGTCTCTCCGACGAGTATCAGCCCCAGCATTTT. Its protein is CASSLSDEYQPQHF.